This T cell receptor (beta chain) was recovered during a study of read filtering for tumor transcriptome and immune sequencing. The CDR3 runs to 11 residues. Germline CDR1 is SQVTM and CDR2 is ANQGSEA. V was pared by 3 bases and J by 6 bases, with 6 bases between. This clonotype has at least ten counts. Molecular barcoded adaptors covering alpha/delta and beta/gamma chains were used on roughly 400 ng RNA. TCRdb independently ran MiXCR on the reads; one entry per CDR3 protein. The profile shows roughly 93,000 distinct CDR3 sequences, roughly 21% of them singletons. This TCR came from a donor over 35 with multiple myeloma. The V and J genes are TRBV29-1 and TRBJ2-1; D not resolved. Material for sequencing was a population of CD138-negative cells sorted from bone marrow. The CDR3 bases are TGCAGCGTTGATAGCCCCAATGAGCAGTTCTTC. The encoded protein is CSVDSPNEQFF.